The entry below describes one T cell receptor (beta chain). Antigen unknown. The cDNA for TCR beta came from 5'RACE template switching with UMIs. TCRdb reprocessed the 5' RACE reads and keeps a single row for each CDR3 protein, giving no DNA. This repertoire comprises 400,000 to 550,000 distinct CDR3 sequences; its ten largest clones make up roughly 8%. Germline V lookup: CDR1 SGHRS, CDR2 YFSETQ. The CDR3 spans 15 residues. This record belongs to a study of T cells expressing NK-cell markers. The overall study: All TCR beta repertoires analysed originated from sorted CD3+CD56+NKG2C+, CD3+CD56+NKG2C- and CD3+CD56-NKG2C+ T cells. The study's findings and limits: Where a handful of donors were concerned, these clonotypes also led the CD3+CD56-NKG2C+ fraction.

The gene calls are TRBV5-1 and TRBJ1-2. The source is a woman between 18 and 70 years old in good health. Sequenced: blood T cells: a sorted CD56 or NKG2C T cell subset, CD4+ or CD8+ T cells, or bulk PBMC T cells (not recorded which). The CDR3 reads CASSSLGEGNYGYTF.